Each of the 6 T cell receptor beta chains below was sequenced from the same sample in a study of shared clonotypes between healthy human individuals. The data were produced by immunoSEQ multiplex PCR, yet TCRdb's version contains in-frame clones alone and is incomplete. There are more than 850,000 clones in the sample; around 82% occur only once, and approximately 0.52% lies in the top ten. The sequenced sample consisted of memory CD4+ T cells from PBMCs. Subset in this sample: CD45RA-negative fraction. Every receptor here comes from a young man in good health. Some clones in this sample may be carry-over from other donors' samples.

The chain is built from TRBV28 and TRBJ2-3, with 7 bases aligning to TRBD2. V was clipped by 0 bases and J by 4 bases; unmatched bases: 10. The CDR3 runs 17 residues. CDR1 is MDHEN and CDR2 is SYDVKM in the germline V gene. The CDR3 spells CASSLWRGGSKSDTQYF. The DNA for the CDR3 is TGTGCCAGCAGTTTATGGAGAGGCGGGAGTAAGTCAGATACGCAGTATTTT. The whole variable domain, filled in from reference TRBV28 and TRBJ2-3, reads DVKVTQSSRYLVKRTGEKVFLECVQDMDHENMFWYRQDPGLGLRLIYFSYDVKMKEKGDIPEGYSVSREKKERFSLILESASTNQTSMYLCASSLWRGGSKSDTQYFGPGTRLTVL.

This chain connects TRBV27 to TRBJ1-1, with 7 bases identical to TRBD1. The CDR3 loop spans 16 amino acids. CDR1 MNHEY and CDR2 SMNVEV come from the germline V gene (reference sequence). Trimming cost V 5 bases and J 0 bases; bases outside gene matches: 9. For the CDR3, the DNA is TGTGCCAGCAGTCATGCCGGGACAGCTATGAACACTGAAGCTTTCTTT. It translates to CASSHAGTAMNTEAFF.

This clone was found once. CDR3 in DNA: TGCGCCAGCAGTACGTGGGGGGCACCTCGAGCGGGCACAGATACGCAGTATTTT. As protein: CASSTWGAPRAGTDTQYF. This sequence joins TRBV5-1 and TRBJ2-3, with D perhaps being TRBD1 or TRBD2 (6 bases each). In germline, CDR1 is SGHRS, CDR2 YFSETQ. The CDR3 totals 18 residues. The V gene lost 5 bases and the J gene lost 1 base, with 23 bases spanning the gap.

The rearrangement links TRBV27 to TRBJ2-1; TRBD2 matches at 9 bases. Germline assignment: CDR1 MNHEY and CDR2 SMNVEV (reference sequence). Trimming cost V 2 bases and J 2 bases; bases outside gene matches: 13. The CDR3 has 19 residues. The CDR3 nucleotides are TGTGCCAGCAGTTTAAGGCGGGAGGGGGGAACGAGGACCTACAATGAGCAGTTCTTC. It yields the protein CASSLRREGGTRTYNEQFF.

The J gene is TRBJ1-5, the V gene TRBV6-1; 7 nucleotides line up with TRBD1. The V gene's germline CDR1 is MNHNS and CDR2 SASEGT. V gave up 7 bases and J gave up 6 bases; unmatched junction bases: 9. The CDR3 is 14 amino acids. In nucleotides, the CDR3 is TGTGCCAGCAACGTGGACAGGTTGGGTCAGCCCCAGCATTTT. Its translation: CASNVDRLGQPQHF.

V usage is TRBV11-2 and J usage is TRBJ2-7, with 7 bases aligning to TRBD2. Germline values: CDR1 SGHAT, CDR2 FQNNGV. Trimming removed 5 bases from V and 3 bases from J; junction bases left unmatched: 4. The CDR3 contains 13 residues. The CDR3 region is CASSLGGSYEQYF. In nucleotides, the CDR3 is TGTGCCAGCAGCCTCGGGGGGAGCTACGAGCAGTACTTC.